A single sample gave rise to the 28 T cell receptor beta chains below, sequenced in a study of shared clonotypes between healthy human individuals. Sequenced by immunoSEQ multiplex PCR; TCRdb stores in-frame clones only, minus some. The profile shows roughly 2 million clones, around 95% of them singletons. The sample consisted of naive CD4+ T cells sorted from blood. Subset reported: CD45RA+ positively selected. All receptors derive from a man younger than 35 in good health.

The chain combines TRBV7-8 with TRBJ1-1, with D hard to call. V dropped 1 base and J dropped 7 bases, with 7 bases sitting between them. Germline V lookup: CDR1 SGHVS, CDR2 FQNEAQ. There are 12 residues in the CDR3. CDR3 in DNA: TGTGCCAGCAGCTTAGTCATGGATGAAGCTTTCTTT. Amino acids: CASSLVMDEAFF. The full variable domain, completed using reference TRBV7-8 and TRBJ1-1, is GAGVSQSPRYKVAKRGQDVALRCDPISGHVSLFWYQQALGQGPEFLTYFQNEAQLDKSGLPSDRFFAERPEGSVSTLKIQRTQQEDSAVYLCASSLVMDEAFFGQGTRLTVV.

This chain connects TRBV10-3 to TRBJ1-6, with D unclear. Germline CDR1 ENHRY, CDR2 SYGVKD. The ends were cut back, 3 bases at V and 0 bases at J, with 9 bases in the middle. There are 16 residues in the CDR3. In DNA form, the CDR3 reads TGTGCCATCAGTGATGTCAGCAGCTCCTATAATTCACCCCTCCACTTT. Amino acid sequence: CAISDVSSSYNSPLHF.

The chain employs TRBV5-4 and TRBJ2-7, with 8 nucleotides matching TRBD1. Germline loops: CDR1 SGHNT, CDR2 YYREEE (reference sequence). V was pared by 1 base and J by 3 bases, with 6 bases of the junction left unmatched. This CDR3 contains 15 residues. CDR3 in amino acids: CASSLTGQGIYEQYF. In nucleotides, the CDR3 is TGTGCCAGCAGCTTGACAGGACAGGGTATCTACGAGCAGTACTTC. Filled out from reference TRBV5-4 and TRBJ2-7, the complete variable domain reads ETGVTQSPTHLIKTRGQQVTLRCSSQSGHNTVSWYQQALGQGPQFIFQYYREEENGRGNFPPRFSGLQFPNYSSELNVNALELDDSALYLCASSLTGQGIYEQYFGPGTRLTVT.

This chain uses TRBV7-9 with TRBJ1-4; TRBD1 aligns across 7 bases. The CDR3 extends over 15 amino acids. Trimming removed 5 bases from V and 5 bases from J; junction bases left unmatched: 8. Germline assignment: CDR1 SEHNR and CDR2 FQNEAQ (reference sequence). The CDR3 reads CASSLGQAINEKLFF. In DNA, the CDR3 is TGTGCCAGCAGCCTAGGACAGGCGATAAATGAAAAACTGTTTTTT.

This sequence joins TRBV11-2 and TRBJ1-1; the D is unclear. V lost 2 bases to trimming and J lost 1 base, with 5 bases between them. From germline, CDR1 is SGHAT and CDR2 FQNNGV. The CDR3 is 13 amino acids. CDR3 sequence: CASSLWGNTEAFF. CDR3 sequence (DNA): TGTGCCAGCAGCTTATGGGGGAACACTGAAGCTTTCTTT.

The CDR3 loop is CASSKEQGRDTQYF. CDR3 coding DNA: TGTGCCAGCAGTAAAGAACAGGGGAGGGATACGCAGTATTTT. The V call is TRBV2, the J call TRBJ2-3, with D possibly TRBD1 on 7 matching bases. Trimming pared 5 bases from V and 6 bases from J, leaving 15 bases between. The CDR3 length is 14 residues. Per the germline V gene, CDR1 is SNHLY and CDR2 is FYNNEI. The entire variable domain, with the rest obtained from reference TRBV2 and TRBJ2-3, is as follows: EPEVTQTPSHQVTQMGQEVILRCVPISNHLYFYWYRQILGQKVEFLVSFYNNEISEKSEIFDDQFSVERPDGSNFTLKIRSTKLEDSAMYFCASSKEQGRDTQYFGPGTRLTVL.

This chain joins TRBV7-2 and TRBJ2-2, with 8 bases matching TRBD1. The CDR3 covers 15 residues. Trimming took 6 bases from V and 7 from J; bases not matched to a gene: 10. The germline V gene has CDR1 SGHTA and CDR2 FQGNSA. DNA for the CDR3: TGTGCCAGCAGGCTCCGGACAGGGAGTGACGGGGAGCTGTTTTTT. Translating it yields CASRLRTGSDGELFF.

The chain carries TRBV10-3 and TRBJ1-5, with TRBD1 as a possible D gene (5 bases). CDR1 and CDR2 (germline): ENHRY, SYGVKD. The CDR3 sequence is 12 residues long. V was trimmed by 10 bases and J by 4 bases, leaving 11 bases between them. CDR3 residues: CATDQGNQPQHF. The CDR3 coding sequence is TGTGCCACAGATCAGGGAAATCAGCCCCAGCATTTT.

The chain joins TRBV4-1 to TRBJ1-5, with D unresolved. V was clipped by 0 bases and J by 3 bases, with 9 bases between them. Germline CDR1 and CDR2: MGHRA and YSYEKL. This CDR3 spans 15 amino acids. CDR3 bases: TGCGCCAGCAGCCAAGATTGGGAATACAATCAGCCCCAGCATTTT. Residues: CASSQDWEYNQPQHF.

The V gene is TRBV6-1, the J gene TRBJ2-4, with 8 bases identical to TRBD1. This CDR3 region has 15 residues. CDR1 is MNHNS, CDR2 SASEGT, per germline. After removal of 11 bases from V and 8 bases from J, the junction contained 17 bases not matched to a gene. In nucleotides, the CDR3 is TGTGCCGTCCTCAACCAGGGGGCCGAGGGAGACATTCAGTACTTC. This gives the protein CAVLNQGAEGDIQYF.

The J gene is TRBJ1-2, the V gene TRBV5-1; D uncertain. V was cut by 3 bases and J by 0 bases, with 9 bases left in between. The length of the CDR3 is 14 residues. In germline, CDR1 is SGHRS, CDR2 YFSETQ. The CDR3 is CASSSDDSNYGYTF. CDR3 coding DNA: TGCGCCAGCAGCTCGGATGATTCTAACTATGGCTACACCTTC.

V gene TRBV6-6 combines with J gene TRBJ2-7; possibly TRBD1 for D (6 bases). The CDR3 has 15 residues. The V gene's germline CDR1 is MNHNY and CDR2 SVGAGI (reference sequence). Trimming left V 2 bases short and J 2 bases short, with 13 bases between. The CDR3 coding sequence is TGTGCCAGCAGTTACACTTCGGGACAACCCTACGAGCAGTACTTC. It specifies CASSYTSGQPYEQYF.

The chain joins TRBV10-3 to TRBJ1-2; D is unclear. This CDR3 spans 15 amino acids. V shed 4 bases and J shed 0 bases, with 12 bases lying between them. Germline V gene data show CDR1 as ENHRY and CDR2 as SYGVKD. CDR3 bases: TGTGCCATCAGTGCCGCTGCGGGGTCTAACTATGGCTACACCTTC. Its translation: CAISAAAGSNYGYTF.

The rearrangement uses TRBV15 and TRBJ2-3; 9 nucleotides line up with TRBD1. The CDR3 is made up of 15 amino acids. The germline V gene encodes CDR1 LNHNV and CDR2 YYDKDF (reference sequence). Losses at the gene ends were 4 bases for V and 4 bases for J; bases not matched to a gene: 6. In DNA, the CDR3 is TGTGCCACCAGCACCTGGGACAGGGACGCAGATACGCAGTATTTT. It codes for CATSTWDRDADTQYF.

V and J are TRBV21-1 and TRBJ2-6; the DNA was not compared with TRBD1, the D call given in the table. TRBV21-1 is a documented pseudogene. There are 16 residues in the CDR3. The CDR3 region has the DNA TGTGCCAGCAGGGGACAGGGTTCGCGCGGGGCCAACGTCCTGACTTTC. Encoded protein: CASRGQGSRGANVLTF.

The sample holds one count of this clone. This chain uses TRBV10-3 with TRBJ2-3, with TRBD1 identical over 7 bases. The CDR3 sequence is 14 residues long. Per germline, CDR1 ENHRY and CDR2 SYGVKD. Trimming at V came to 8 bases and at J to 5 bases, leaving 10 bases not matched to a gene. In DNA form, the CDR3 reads TGTGCCATCGGGACAGCCAGCGGCGTAGATACGCAGTATTTT. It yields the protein CAIGTASGVDTQYF.

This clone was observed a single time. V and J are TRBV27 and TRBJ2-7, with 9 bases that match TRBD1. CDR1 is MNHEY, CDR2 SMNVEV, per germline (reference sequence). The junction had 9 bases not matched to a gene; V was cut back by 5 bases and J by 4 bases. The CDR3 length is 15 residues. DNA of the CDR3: TGTGCCAGCAGTCGCTACCGGGACAGGGTTTACGAGCAGTACTTC. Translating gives CASSRYRDRVYEQYF.

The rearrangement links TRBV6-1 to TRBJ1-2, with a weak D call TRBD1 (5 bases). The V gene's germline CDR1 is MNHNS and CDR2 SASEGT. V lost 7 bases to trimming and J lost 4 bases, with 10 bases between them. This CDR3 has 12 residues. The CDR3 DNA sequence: TGTGCCAGCATAGGGGTGGCCTATGGCTACACCTTC. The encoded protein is CASIGVAYGYTF.

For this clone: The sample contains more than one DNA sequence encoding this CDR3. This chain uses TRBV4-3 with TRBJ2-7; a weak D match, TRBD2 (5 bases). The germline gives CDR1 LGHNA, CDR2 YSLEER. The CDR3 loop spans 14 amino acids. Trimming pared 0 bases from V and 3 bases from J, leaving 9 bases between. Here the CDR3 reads CASSQDPGSYEQYF. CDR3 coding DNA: TGCGCCAGCAGCCAAGATCCGGGGAGCTACGAGCAGTACTTC.

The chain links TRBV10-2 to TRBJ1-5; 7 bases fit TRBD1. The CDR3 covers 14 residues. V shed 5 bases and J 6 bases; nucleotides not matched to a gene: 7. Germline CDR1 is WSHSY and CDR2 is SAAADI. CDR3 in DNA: TGCGCCAGCAGTCAACAGGGGATGTTTCAGCCCCAGCATTTT. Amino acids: CASSQQGMFQPQHF.

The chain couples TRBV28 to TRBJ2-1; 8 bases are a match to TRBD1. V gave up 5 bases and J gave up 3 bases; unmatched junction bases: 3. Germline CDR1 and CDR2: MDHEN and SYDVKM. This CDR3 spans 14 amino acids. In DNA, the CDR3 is TGTGCCAGCAGTGGGGACAGGAACTACAATGAGCAGTTCTTC. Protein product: CASSGDRNYNEQFF.

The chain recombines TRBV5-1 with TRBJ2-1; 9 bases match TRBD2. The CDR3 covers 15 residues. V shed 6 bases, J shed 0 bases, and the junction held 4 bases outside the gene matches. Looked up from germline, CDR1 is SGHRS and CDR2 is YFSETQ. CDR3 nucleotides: TGCGCCAGCACCCCTAGCGGGACCTCCTACAATGAGCAGTTCTTC. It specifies CASTPSGTSYNEQFF.

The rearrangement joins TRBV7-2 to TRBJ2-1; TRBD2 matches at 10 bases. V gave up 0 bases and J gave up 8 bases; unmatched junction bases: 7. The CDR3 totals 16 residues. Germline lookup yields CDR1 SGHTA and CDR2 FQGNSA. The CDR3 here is CASSLAGIAGGHEQFF. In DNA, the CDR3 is TGTGCCAGCAGCTTAGCGGGAATAGCGGGGGGCCATGAGCAGTTCTTC.

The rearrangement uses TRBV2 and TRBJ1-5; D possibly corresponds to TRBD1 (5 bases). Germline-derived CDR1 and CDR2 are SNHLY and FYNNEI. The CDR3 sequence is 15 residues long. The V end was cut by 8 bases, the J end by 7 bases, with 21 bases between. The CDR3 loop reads CASAIETARGQPQHF. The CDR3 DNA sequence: TGTGCCAGCGCGATTGAGACAGCGCGCGGACAGCCCCAGCATTTT.

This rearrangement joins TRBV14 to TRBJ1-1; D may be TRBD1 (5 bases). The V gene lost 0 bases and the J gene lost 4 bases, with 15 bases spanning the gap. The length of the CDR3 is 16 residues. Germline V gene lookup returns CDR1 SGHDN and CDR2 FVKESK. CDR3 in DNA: TGTGCCAGCAGCCAAGATCACGGGCGGGGGGGCACTGAAGCTTTCTTT. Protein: CASSQDHGRGGTEAFF.

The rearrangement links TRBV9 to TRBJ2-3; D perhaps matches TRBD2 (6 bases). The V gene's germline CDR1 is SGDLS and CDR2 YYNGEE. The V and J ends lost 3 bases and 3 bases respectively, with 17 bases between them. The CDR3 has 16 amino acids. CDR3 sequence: CASSAGLGLGTDTQYF. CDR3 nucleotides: TGTGCCAGCAGCGCGGGACTTGGTCTAGGGACAGATACGCAGTATTTT.

The CDR3 nucleotides are TGTGCCAGCAGTGAGCCGGGACCGCAAGAGACCCAGTACTTC. Amino acid sequence: CASSEPGPQETQYF. The V call is TRBV25-1, the J call TRBJ2-5; D is perhaps TRBD1 or TRBD2 (5 bases each). Germline CDR1 and CDR2: MGHDK and SYGVNS. Trimming shortened V by 3 bases and J by 2 bases, and 10 bases separated the two germline ends. The CDR3 consists of 14 residues.

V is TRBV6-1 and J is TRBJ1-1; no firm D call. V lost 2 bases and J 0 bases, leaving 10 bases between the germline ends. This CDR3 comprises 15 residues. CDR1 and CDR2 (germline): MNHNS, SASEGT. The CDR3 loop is CASSEFLGMNTEAFF. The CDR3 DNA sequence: TGTGCCAGCAGTGAATTTCTCGGGATGAACACTGAAGCTTTCTTT.